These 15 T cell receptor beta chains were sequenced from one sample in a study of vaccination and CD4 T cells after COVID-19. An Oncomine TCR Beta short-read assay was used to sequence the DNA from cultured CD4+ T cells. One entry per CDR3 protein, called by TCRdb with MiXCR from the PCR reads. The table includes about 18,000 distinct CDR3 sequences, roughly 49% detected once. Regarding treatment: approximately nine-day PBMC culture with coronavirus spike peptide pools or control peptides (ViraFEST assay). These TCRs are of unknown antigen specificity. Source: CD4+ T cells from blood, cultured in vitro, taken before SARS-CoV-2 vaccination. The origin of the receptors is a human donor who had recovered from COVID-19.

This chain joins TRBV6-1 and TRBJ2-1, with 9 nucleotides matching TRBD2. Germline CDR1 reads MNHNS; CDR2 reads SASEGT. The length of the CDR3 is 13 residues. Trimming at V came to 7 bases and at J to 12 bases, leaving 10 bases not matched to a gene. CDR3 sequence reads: CASTPRGGRAQFF. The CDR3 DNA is TGTGCCAGCACCCCCCGGGGCGGGAGGGCGCAGTTCTTC.

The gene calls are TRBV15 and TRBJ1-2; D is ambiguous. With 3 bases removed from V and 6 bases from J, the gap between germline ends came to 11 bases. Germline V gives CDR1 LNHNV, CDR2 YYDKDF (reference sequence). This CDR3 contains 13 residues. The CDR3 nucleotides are TGTGCCACCAGCAGCCGTCCTTCCCATGGCTACACCTTC. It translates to CATSSRPSHGYTF.

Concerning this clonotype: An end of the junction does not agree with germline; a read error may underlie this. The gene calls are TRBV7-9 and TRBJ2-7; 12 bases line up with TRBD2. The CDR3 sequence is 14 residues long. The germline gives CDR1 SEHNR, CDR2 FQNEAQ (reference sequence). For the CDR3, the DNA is TGCGCCAGCAGCTATGGACTAGCGGGGTACGAGCAGTACTTC. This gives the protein CASSYGLAGYEQYF.

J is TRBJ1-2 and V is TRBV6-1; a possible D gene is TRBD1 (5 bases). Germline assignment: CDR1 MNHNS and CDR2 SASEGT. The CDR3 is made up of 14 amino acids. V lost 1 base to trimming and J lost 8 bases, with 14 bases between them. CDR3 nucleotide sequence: TGTGCCAGCAGTGAAGTGGGGCAGGGAGGGGGCTACACCTTC. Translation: CASSEVGQGGGYTF.

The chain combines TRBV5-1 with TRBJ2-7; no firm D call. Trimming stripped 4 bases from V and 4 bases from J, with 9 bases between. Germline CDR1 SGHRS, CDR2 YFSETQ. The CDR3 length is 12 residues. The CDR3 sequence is CASSINSYEQYF. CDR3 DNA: TGCGCCAGCAGCATCAACAGTTACGAGCAGTACTTC.

The CDR3 region has the DNA TGTGCCAGCATCCGGACAGAAGATTACACTGAAGCTTTCTTT. It yields the protein CASIRTEDYTEAFF. V gene TRBV6-1 combines with J gene TRBJ1-1; maybe TRBD1 (6 bases). The CDR3 extends over 14 amino acids. V gave up 7 bases and J gave up 3 bases, with 15 bases separating them. Looked up from germline, CDR1 is MNHNS and CDR2 is SASEGT.

The CDR3 bases are TGTGCCAGCAGCCCGGTGGGACAGGAAGATCAGCCCCAGCATTTT. Residues: CASSPVGQEDQPQHF. This chain joins TRBV25-1 and TRBJ1-5; 8 bases are a match to TRBD1. CDR1 and CDR2 (germline): MGHDK, SYGVNS. CDR3 length: 15 residues. Unmatched junction bases numbered 9, after V lost 6 bases and J lost 5 bases.

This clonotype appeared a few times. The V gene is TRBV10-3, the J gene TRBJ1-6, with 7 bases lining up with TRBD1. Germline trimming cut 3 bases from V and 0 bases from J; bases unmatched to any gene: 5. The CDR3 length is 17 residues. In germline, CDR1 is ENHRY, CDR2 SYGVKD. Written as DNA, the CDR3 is TGTGCCATCAGTGACCCGACAGGGAGCTCCTATAATTCACCCCTCCACTTT. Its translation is CAISDPTGSSYNSPLHF.

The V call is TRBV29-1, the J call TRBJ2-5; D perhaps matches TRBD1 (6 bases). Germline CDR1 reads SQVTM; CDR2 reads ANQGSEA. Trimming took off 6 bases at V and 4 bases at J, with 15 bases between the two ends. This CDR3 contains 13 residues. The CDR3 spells CSVIETGSETQYF. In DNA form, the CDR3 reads TGCAGCGTGATAGAAACAGGGTCAGAGACCCAGTACTTC.

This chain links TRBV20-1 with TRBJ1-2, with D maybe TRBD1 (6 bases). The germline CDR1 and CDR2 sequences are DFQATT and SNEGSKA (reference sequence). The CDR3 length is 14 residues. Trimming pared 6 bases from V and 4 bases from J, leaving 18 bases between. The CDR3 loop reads CSALTLQGLYGYTF. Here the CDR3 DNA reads TGCAGTGCCTTGACTTTACAGGGCCTCTATGGCTACACCTTC.

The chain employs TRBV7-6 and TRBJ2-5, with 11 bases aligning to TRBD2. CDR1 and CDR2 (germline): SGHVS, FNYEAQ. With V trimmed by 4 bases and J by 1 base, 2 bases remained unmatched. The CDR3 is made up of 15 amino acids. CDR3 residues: CASSSTSGTQETQYF. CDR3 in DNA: TGTGCCAGCAGCTCGACTAGCGGGACCCAAGAGACCCAGTACTTC.

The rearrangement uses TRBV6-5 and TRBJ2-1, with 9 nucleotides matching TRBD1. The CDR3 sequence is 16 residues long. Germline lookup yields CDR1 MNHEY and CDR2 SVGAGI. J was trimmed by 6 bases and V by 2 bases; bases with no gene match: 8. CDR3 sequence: CASSYRSGTGSNEQFF. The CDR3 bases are TGTGCCAGCAGTTACCGATCCGGGACAGGGAGCAATGAGCAGTTCTTC.

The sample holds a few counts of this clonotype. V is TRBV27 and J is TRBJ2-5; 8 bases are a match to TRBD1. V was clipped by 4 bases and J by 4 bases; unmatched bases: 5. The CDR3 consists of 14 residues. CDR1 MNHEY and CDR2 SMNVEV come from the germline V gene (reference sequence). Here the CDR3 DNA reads TGTGCCAGCAGTTGGTCAGGGGGCCGAGAGACCCAGTACTTC. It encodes CASSWSGGRETQYF.

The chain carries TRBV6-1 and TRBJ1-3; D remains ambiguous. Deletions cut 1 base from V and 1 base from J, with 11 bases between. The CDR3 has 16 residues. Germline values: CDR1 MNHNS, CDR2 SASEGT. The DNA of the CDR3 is TGTGCCAGCAGTGAAGGGACGGCGGGTTCTGGAAACACCATATATTTT. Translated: CASSEGTAGSGNTIYF.

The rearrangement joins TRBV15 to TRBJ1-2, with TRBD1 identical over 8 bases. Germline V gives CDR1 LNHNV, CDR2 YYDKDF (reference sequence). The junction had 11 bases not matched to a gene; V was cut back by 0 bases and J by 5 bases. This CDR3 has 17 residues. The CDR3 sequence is CATSRDQFRGQVYGYTF. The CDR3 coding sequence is TGTGCCACCAGCAGAGATCAGTTTAGGGGACAGGTATATGGCTACACCTTC.